The sequence of this T cell receptor beta chain was determined in a study of a mutant IDH1 vaccine in newly diagnosed glioma. In the study overall: At weeks 1, 3, 5, 7, 11, 15, 19 and 23, patients received a vaccination, eight in all. Treated patients were around 62% male, around 40% female, mean age 40.4 years.

TCRdb's copy holds only in-frame clones and misses some; the assay was immunoSEQ multiplex PCR. The data hold just under 80,000 clones, with 91% observed a single time. This clone showed up just a few times. Its antigen remains unknown. Indicated time point: week 5, during vaccination. A 20-mer mutant IDH1 peptide at 300 ug was injected subcutaneously with topical imiquimod. Specimen: PBMCs, collected from a glioma patient whose treatment included an IDH1 peptide vaccine. This receptor was identified in a woman between 50 and 59 years old with glioma.

The CDR3 loop reads CASSLSGSLVREQYF. In nucleotides, the CDR3 is TGTGCCAGCAGTTTGAGCGGGAGTCTCGTTCGGGAGCAGTACTTC. V and J are TRBV27 and TRBJ2-7; 8 positions match TRBD2. Looked up from germline, CDR1 is MNHEY and CDR2 is SMNVEV (reference sequence). V was clipped by 3 bases and J by 7 bases; unmatched bases: 11. The CDR3 extends over 15 amino acids.